The 28 T cell receptor beta chains below come from one sample, sequenced in a study of shared clonotypes between healthy human individuals. Only in-frame clones appear in the TCRdb table, and some are missing; sequencing was by immunoSEQ multiplex PCR. The sample has about 600,000 clones, roughly 98% seen once. CD8 cells regarded as naive lacked CD45RO, were positively chosen for CCR7, and omitted terminally differentiated effector memory CD45RA+ cells. Sequencing was performed on naive CD8+ T cells sorted from blood. These receptors came from a man aged 25-45 years in good health.

The genes are TRBV27 and TRBJ2-3; D is ambiguous. V was pared by 2 bases and J by 5 bases, with 14 bases between. Germline V lookup: CDR1 MNHEY, CDR2 SMNVEV (reference sequence). The CDR3 extends over 15 amino acids. The CDR3 sequence: CASSLDSGFIDTQYF. The CDR3 bases are TGTGCCAGCAGTTTAGATTCCGGGTTCATAGATACGCAGTATTTT.

Turning to this clone: In the same sample, other DNA sequences code for this CDR3. This chain uses TRBV7-9 with TRBJ2-7, with D hard to call. Germline V CDR1 and CDR2: SEHNR, FQNEAQ (reference sequence). V was clipped by 1 base and J by 5 bases, with 9 bases between them. The CDR3 spans 13 residues. Here the CDR3 reads CASSLGSGNEQYF. The CDR3 DNA reads as TGTGCCAGCAGCTTAGGGTCTGGGAACGAGCAGTACTTC.

The genes are TRBV27 and TRBJ2-1, with D unresolved. V lost 7 bases to trimming and J lost 7 bases, with 11 bases between them. The CDR3 loop spans 12 amino acids. Germline V gene data show CDR1 as MNHEY and CDR2 as SMNVEV (reference sequence). CDR3 amino acids: CASTDLRNEQFF. CDR3 bases: TGTGCCAGCACCGATCTCAGGAATGAGCAGTTCTTC.

V is TRBV27 and J is TRBJ1-2, with D unresolved. The CDR3 runs to 13 residues. Germline CDR1 MNHEY, CDR2 SMNVEV (reference sequence). V gave up 4 bases and J gave up 1 base, with 7 bases separating them. CDR3 DNA sequence: TGTGCCAGCAGTTGGGGAGTTAACTATGGCTACACCTTC. Translating it yields CASSWGVNYGYTF.

CDR3 in amino acids: CASSLARSGRGNEQYF. The CDR3 DNA sequence: TGTGCCAGCAGCTTAGCCCGAAGCGGGAGAGGCAACGAGCAGTACTTC. This chain uses TRBV7-9 with TRBJ2-7; TRBD2 aligns across 8 bases. V dropped 0 bases and J dropped 5; count of bases not matched to a gene: 9. The CDR3 totals 16 residues. Germline CDR1 is SEHNR and CDR2 is FQNEAQ (reference sequence). Looking up the rest from reference TRBV7-9 and TRBJ2-7 gives the full variable domain: DTGVSQNPRHKITKRGQNVTFRCDPISEHNRLYWYRQTLGQGPEFLTYFQNEAQLEKSRLLSDRFSAERPKGSFSTLEIQRTEQGDSAMYLCASSLARSGRGNEQYFGPGTRLTVT.

This chain links TRBV4-1 with TRBJ2-7, with TRBD1 as a possible D gene (5 bases). V lost 4 bases and J lost 6, with 10 bases in between. This CDR3 contains 12 residues. The germline V gene has CDR1 MGHRA and CDR2 YSYEKL. DNA for the CDR3: TGCGCCAGCAGCCGCCAGGGCGGCGAGCAGTACTTC. This translates into CASSRQGGEQYF.

With regard to this clone: Other DNA sequences within the sample encode an identical CDR3. The chain employs TRBV7-9 and TRBJ2-7; maybe TRBD2 (5 bases). CDR1 and CDR2 (germline): SEHNR, FQNEAQ (reference sequence). V was cut by 4 bases and J by 2 bases, with 9 bases left in between. The CDR3 spans 13 residues. DNA for the CDR3: TGTGCCAGCAGCTCGGACTCTGCCTACGAGCAGTACTTC. Translation gives CASSSDSAYEQYF. Based on the CDR3 plus reference TRBV7-9 and TRBJ2-7, the full variable domain is DTGVSQNPRHKITKRGQNVTFRCDPISEHNRLYWYRQTLGQGPEFLTYFQNEAQLEKSRLLSDRFSAERPKGSFSTLEIQRTEQGDSAMYLCASSSDSAYEQYFGPGTRLTVT.

The J gene is TRBJ1-2, the V gene TRBV9, with D perhaps matching TRBD1 (5 bases). The length of the CDR3 is 17 residues. CDR1 is SGDLS and CDR2 is YYNGEE in the germline V gene. Trimming shortened V by 3 bases and J by 4 bases, and 22 bases separated the two germline ends. CDR3 loop: CASSGWGRDPTSYGYTF. Written as DNA, the CDR3 is TGTGCCAGCAGCGGATGGGGGAGGGACCCAACTTCCTATGGCTACACCTTC.

As concerns this clone: Other DNA sequences in this specimen translate into the identical CDR3. The DNA for the CDR3 is TGTGCCAGCAGCTTAAGTGGGGGCTTGAACACTGAAGCTTTCTTT. This gives the protein CASSLSGGLNTEAFF. The rearrangement joins TRBV7-3 to TRBJ1-1, with a possible D match to TRBD1 (6 bases). Germline CDR1 SGHTA, CDR2 FQGTGA. V lost 1 base to trimming and J lost 0 bases, with 9 bases between them. The length of the CDR3 is 15 residues. Full variable domain (remainder filled in from reference TRBV7-3 and TRBJ1-1): GAGVSQTPSNKVTEKGKYVELRCDPISGHTALYWYRQSLGQGPEFLIYFQGTGAADDSGLPNDRFFAVRPEGSVSTLKIQRTERGDSAVYLCASSLSGGLNTEAFFGQGTRLTVV.

The chain is built from TRBV7-9 and TRBJ2-7, with a possible D match to TRBD2 (5 bases). Germline V CDR1 and CDR2: SEHNR, FQNEAQ (reference sequence). The CDR3 runs 15 residues. V shed 5 bases and J shed 0 bases, with 14 bases lying between them. This CDR3 is CASSPREGYSYEQYF. For the CDR3, the DNA is TGTGCCAGCAGCCCCCGGGAAGGATACTCCTACGAGCAGTACTTC.

The chain joins TRBV10-2 to TRBJ2-3, with D uncertain. There are 10 residues in the CDR3. V lost 8 bases and J lost 4, with 4 bases in between. Germline CDR1 is WSHSY and CDR2 is SAAADI. The CDR3 region has the DNA TGCGCCAGCGGACCAGATACGCAGTATTTT. Its translation: CASGPDTQYF.

V usage is TRBV5-4 and J usage is TRBJ2-7; 8 bases agree with TRBD1. Germline-derived CDR1 and CDR2 are SGHNT and YYREEE (reference sequence). V gave up 4 bases and J gave up 3 bases; unmatched junction bases: 3. The CDR3 spans 13 residues. CDR3: CASSAGTGYEQYF. Written as DNA, the CDR3 is TGTGCCAGCAGCGCCGGGACAGGCTACGAGCAGTACTTC.

The CDR3 DNA sequence: TGCGCCAGCAGCCATACGTACACGGCCGAAGCTTTCTTT. It translates to CASSHTYTAEAFF. The V and J genes are TRBV4-1 and TRBJ1-1; D is uncertain. The V end lost 3 bases, the J end lost 8 bases, and 13 bases lay between the germline ends. The CDR3 is 13 amino acids. CDR1 and CDR2 (germline): MGHRA, YSYEKL.

The V gene is TRBV29-1, the J gene TRBJ1-1, with a weak D call TRBD1 (5 bases). The V gene lost 4 bases and the J gene lost 7 bases, with 16 bases spanning the gap. This CDR3 comprises 13 residues. Germline V gene data show CDR1 as SQVTM and CDR2 as ANQGSEA. As DNA, the CDR3 is TGCAGCGTTGGTGTGGGGGGGACCCTTGAAGCTTTCTTT. Its translation is CSVGVGGTLEAFF.

The CDR3 bases are TGTGCCAGCAGTTTCGGACTAGCGGACAATGAGCAGTTCTTC. It specifies CASSFGLADNEQFF. The J gene is TRBJ2-1, the V gene TRBV27; TRBD2 matches at 10 bases. Trimming took 3 bases from V and 5 from J; bases not matched to a gene: 1. Per the germline V gene, CDR1 is MNHEY and CDR2 is SMNVEV (reference sequence). This CDR3 contains 14 residues.

This chain joins TRBV10-3 and TRBJ2-3; D is undetermined. CDR3 size: 13 residues. CDR1 is ENHRY and CDR2 is SYGVKD in the germline V gene. The V end was cut by 4 bases, the J end by 0 bases, with 5 bases between. The CDR3 nucleotides are TGTGCCATCAGTGGAGCTAGCACAGATACGCAGTATTTT. Protein sequence: CAISGASTDTQYF.

Here the CDR3 DNA reads TGTGCCAGCAGCCCAAGGTTGTCGGGCTCCTACGAGCAGTACTTC. Encoded protein: CASSPRLSGSYEQYF. The chain uses TRBV7-9 and TRBJ2-7, with D unclear. Germline V CDR1 and CDR2: SEHNR, FQNEAQ (reference sequence). The CDR3 contains 15 residues. V lost 5 bases to trimming and J lost 0 bases, with 14 bases between them.

This chain connects TRBV28 to TRBJ2-1, with D perhaps TRBD2 (5 bases). Germline assignment: CDR1 MDHEN and CDR2 SYDVKM. Between the trimmed V and J ends, which lost 11 bases and 7 bases, there was a span of 18 bases. The CDR3 runs to 13 residues. CDR3 DNA sequence: TGTGCCGCCTTAGGAGGTTCGCGTAATGAGCAGTTCTTC. The encoded protein is CAALGGSRNEQFF.

The chain employs TRBV29-1 and TRBJ2-7; 8 bases line up with TRBD1. Trimming at V came to 4 bases and at J to 3 bases, leaving 5 bases not matched to a gene. The CDR3 spans 13 residues. CDR1 is SQVTM and CDR2 is ANQGSEA in the germline V gene. CDR3 region: CSVGGDRNYEQYF. CDR3 coding DNA: TGCAGCGTTGGAGGGGACAGGAACTACGAGCAGTACTTC.

The gene calls are TRBV29-1 and TRBJ1-5, with TRBD1 identical over 8 bases. The CDR3 contains 14 residues. J was trimmed by 0 bases and V by 6 bases; bases with no gene match: 4. In germline, CDR1 is SQVTM, CDR2 ANQGSEA. CDR3 residues: CSVRQGNSNQPQHF. In DNA, the CDR3 is TGCAGCGTGCGACAGGGGAATAGCAATCAGCCCCAGCATTTT.

The V call is TRBV7-8, the J call TRBJ2-5; no clear D gene. V gave up 2 bases and J gave up 2 bases, with 6 bases separating them. Germline V gene data show CDR1 as SGHVS and CDR2 as FQNEAQ. CDR3 length: 13 amino acids. CDR3 residues: CASSLTAQETQYF. For the CDR3, the DNA is TGTGCCAGCAGCTTAACTGCACAAGAGACCCAGTACTTC.

The V call is TRBV19, the J call TRBJ1-4; possibly TRBD1 for D (5 bases). Germline CDR1 LNHDA, CDR2 SQIVND (reference sequence). V lost 6 bases, J lost 8 bases, and 16 bases lay in between. This CDR3 contains 14 residues. DNA for the CDR3: TGTGCCAGTAGCGTCTGGGGGGATTTAGAAAAACTGTTTTTT. It translates to CASSVWGDLEKLFF. Looking up the rest from reference TRBV19 and TRBJ1-4 gives the full variable domain: DGGITQSPKYLFRKEGQNVTLSCEQNLNHDAMYWYRQDPGQGLRLIYYSQIVNDFQKGDIAEGYSVSREKKESFPLTVTSAQKNPTAFYLCASSVWGDLEKLFFGSGTQLSVL.

With respect to this clone: The same CDR3 can be traced to other DNA sequences in this sample. The chain combines TRBV2 with TRBJ2-7; D unresolved. The CDR3 spans 12 residues. Per germline, CDR1 SNHLY and CDR2 FYNNEI. Trimming took off 7 bases at V and 3 bases at J, with 10 bases between the two ends. CDR3 region: CASTGRYYEQYF. The CDR3 DNA reads as TGTGCCAGCACCGGACGGTACTACGAGCAGTACTTC.

V and J are TRBV28 and TRBJ2-5; maybe TRBD1 (6 bases). Trimming cost V 8 bases and J 5 bases, with 18 bases left between them. The CDR3 has 14 amino acids. Germline values: CDR1 MDHEN, CDR2 SYDVKM. This chain's CDR3 is CASSIVTGLETQYF. The CDR3 bases are TGTGCCAGCTCGATAGTAACAGGGTTGGAGACCCAGTACTTC. Based on the CDR3 plus reference TRBV28 and TRBJ2-5, the full variable domain is DVKVTQSSRYLVKRTGEKVFLECVQDMDHENMFWYRQDPGLGLRLIYFSYDVKMKEKGDIPEGYSVSREKKERFSLILESASTNQTSMYLCASSIVTGLETQYFGPGTRLLVL.

The V call is TRBV19, the J call TRBJ2-7, with 9 bases matching TRBD1. Looked up from germline, CDR1 is LNHDA and CDR2 is SQIVND (reference sequence). CDR3 length: 11 amino acids. Written as DNA, the CDR3 is TGTGCGACAGGGGGACCATACGAGCAGTACTTC. Protein sequence: CATGGPYEQYF.

As concerns this clone: At one end, the junction sequence differs from germline, possibly due to a read error. Different DNA sequences within this sample yield the same CDR3. V and J are TRBV7-2 and TRBJ2-3, with 8 bases matching TRBD2. The CDR3 has 19 residues. The germline V gene has CDR1 SGHTA and CDR2 FQGNSA. The CDR3 DNA is TGCGCCAGCAGCGCTCTAGCGGGTGCAAGTGTCTATAGCACAGATACGCAGTATTTT. Residues: CASSALAGASVYSTDTQYF.

The genes are TRBV15 and TRBJ2-3; no clear D. This CDR3 contains 13 residues. V lost 5 bases, J lost 6 bases, and 12 bases lay in between. Germline CDR1 is LNHNV and CDR2 is YYDKDF (reference sequence). The DNA for the CDR3 is TGTGCCACCAGCCCCGACCGCCGTGATACGCAGTATTTT. Amino acid sequence: CATSPDRRDTQYF.

The chain couples TRBV19 to TRBJ2-7, with 7 bases aligning to TRBD1. This CDR3 has 14 amino acids. V lost 5 bases to trimming and J lost 5 bases; unmatched junction nucleotides: 9. The germline gives CDR1 LNHDA, CDR2 SQIVND (reference sequence). CDR3 coding DNA: TGTGCCAGTAGTGCGACAGGGAACTTCGACGAGCAGTACTTC. Translating gives CASSATGNFDEQYF.